Following are 11 T cell receptor beta chains from one sample sequenced in a study of CD8+CD57+ T cells in acquired aplastic anemia. The TCR beta profiling, which covered VDJ combination and CDR3 sequence, was carried out using genomic DNA as the template. One entry per CDR3 protein, called by TCRdb with MiXCR from the reads. Of over 150,000 distinct CDR3 sequences detected, less than 65% appear once; the ten largest clones hold 15% to 20%. Sequenced sample: sorted CD4+, CD8+, or CD8+CD57+ T cells (not recorded which) from PBMCs. These receptors all stem from a human donor in good health, serving as a control.

This chain uses TRBV7-2 with TRBJ2-7; TRBD2 matches 15 bases. V lost 5 bases and J lost 7; bases outside the gene matches: 6. The CDR3 runs to 15 residues. Germline CDR1 and CDR2: SGHTA and FQGNSA. The DNA for the CDR3 is TGTGCCAGCAGCCGGACTAGCGGGGGGGCCGGTGAGCAGTACTTC. It yields the protein CASSRTSGGAGEQYF. Complete variable domain (other parts from reference TRBV7-2 and TRBJ2-7): GAGVSQSPSNKVTEKGKDVELRCDPISGHTALYWYRQSLGQGLEFLIYFQGNSAPDKSGLPSDRFSAERTGGSVSTLTIQRTQQEDSAVYLCASSRTSGGAGEQYFGPGTRLTVT.

The genes are TRBV29-1 and TRBJ1-6, with no clear D. V lost 8 bases and J 7 bases, leaving 12 bases between the germline ends. Germline V gene sequence: CDR1 SQVTM, CDR2 ANQGSEA. This CDR3 has 12 residues. The CDR3 nucleotides read TGCAGCTTAGACGGTGACAATTCACCCCTCCACTTT. Translated, it gives CSLDGDNSPLHF.

This clonotype was counted ten times or more. The chain uses TRBV28 and TRBJ1-6, with a possible D match to TRBD1 (5 bases). V was shortened by 8 bases and J by 6 bases, with 14 bases between the two germline ends. The CDR3 loop spans 14 amino acids. The germline V gene has CDR1 MDHEN and CDR2 SYDVKM. The DNA for the CDR3 is TGTGCCAGCCGGGACTTTTGGGGTAATTCACCCCTCCACTTT. This gives the protein CASRDFWGNSPLHF. Complete variable domain (other parts from reference TRBV28 and TRBJ1-6): DVKVTQSSRYLVKRTGEKVFLECVQDMDHENMFWYRQDPGLGLRLIYFSYDVKMKEKGDIPEGYSVSREKKERFSLILESASTNQTSMYLCASRDFWGNSPLHFGNGTRLTVT.

In this sample, this clonotype turned up many times. The chain has TRBV5-1 and TRBJ1-2; 7 bases match TRBD1. V shed 4 bases and J 8 bases; nucleotides not matched to a gene: 17. Germline V gene lookup returns CDR1 SGHRS and CDR2 YFSETQ. The CDR3 totals 16 residues. The CDR3 DNA is TGCGCCAGCAGCAGCGACAGGGACTGGCCTCGTCAGGGCTACACCTTC. This encodes CASSSDRDWPRQGYTF.

The chain couples TRBV10-3 to TRBJ1-2; D ambiguous. The V end was cut by 4 bases, the J end by 1 base, with 4 bases between. The CDR3 has 12 amino acids. Germline V gene sequence: CDR1 ENHRY, CDR2 SYGVKD. CDR3: CAISVYNYGYTF. DNA of the CDR3: TGTGCCATCAGTGTCTATAACTATGGCTACACCTTC.

This clonotype appeared many times. The rearrangement joins TRBV12-3 or TRBV12-4 to TRBJ1-6; D gene uncertain. V lost 3 bases and J 9 bases, leaving 12 bases between the germline ends. There are 14 residues in the CDR3. DNA of the CDR3: TGTGCCAGCAGTTTGAGGGAAATGGGTTCACCCCTCCACTTT. Protein product: CASSLREMGSPLHF.

This clonotype was seen more than once but under ten times. The V and J genes are TRBV7-6 and TRBJ2-5; TRBD1 agrees at 9 bases. The CDR3 is made up of 15 amino acids. Germline CDR1 is SGHVS and CDR2 is FNYEAQ. V was pared by 8 bases and J by 2 bases, with 9 bases of the junction left unmatched. CDR3 residues: CASSPRQGGQETQYF. The CDR3 DNA follows: TGTGCCAGCTCACCCCGACAGGGGGGTCAAGAGACCCAGTACTTC.

The rearrangement joins TRBV7-2 to TRBJ1-3, with a weak D call TRBD1 (6 bases). The V end was cut by 2 bases, the J end by 1 base, with 12 bases between. Per the germline V gene, CDR1 is SGHTA and CDR2 is FQGNSA. The CDR3 has 16 residues. The CDR3 protein is CASSLFYRESGNTIYF. CDR3 DNA sequence: TGTGCCAGCAGCTTATTCTACAGGGAGTCTGGAAACACCATATATTTT.

This clonotype was counted ten times or more. The rearrangement joins TRBV20-1 to TRBJ1-2, with D perhaps TRBD1 (5 bases). The V end was cut by 3 bases, the J end by 4 bases, with 12 bases between. This CDR3 spans 13 amino acids. The germline CDR1 and CDR2 sequences are DFQATT and SNEGSKA (reference sequence). The CDR3 reads CSASRTGAYGYTF. The CDR3 nucleotides are TGCAGTGCTAGCCGCACAGGCGCCTATGGCTACACCTTC.

This clonotype was observed a few times. The J gene is TRBJ1-2, the V gene TRBV28; 7 positions agree with TRBD1. Germline CDR1 MDHEN, CDR2 SYDVKM. This CDR3 is built from 14 residues. J was trimmed by 2 bases and V by 4 bases; bases with no gene match: 4. The CDR3 region has the DNA TGTGCCAGCAGTTCTACAGGGGCCAACTATGGCTACACCTTC. Residues: CASSSTGANYGYTF.

The chain uses TRBV11-2 and TRBJ2-7, with D perhaps matching TRBD2 (5 bases). This CDR3 is 15 amino acids long. The germline gives CDR1 SGHAT, CDR2 FQNNGV. Trimming removed 5 bases from V and 4 bases from J, with 18 bases in between. The chain's CDR3 is CASSNRGLPTYEQYF. The CDR3 DNA sequence: TGTGCCAGCAGCAACAGAGGACTCCCAACTTACGAGCAGTACTTC.